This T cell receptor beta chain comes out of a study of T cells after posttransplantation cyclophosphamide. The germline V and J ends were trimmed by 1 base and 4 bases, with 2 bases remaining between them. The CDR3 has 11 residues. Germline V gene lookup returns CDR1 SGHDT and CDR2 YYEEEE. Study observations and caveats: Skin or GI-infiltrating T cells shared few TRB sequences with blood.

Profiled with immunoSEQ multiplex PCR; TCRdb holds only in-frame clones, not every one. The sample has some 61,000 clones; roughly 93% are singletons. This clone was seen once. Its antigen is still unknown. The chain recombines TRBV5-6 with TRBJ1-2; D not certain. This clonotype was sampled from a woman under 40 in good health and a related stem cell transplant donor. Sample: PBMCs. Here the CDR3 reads CASSLLYGYTF. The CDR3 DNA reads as TGTGCCAGCAGCTTGCTCTATGGCTACACCTTC.